This is a list of T cell receptor beta chains from one sample in a study of vaccination and CD4 T cells after COVID-19. Antigens for these TCRs are unknown. TCRdb re-analysed the PCR reads in MiXCR, keeping a single row per CDR3 protein. The profile shows about 17,000 distinct CDR3 sequences, around 32% of them singletons. Sequenced: cultured CD4+ T cells from blood. These receptors came from a human donor with COVID-19. The conserved cysteine and the conserved F or W are not part of the CDR3 here. A clone size is listed for some rows: how often the clone was seen (once, few, many), or a class if it is expanded.

ASRKDGGDYGYT | TRBV6-1 | few | TRBJ1-2
ATSDLFGTGYNEQF | TRBV24-1 | few | TRBJ2-1
ASSQTRGPNTGELF | TRBV10-1 | few | TRBJ2-2
ASEQGQGKDTQY | TRBV7-8 | . | TRBJ2-3
ASSVSGGSSTDTQY | TRBV5-4 | . | TRBJ2-3
ASSRYTGSGNQPQH | TRBV6-1 | medium-sized | TRBJ1-5
ASSLEGLAAQETQY | TRBV11-1 | . | TRBJ2-5
ASSQRLGEAF | TRBV18 | few | TRBJ1-1
ASSDPWDSNEKLF | TRBV2 | few | TRBJ1-4
ASVPRHPETQY | TRBV6-2/TRBV6-3 | . | TRBJ2-5
ASSLGRAGGPETQY | TRBV5-1 | . | TRBJ2-5
ASSRIAGANVLT | TRBV5-5 | . | TRBJ2-6
ASNLQGPGELF | TRBV11-2 | few | TRBJ2-2
SASPGVSYEQY | TRBV20-1 | . | TRBJ2-7
AWSVQGRLIKTQY | TRBV30 | . | TRBJ2-5
ASCPGSSYNEQF | TRBV6-2/TRBV6-3 | few | TRBJ2-1
ASSYSIREVGELF | TRBV6-5 | . | TRBJ2-2
ASSSQQPGGWQPQH | TRBV28 | . | TRBJ1-5